These T cell receptor beta chains were read from a single sample in a study of blood T cell repertoires in COVID-19. Method: immunoSEQ multiplex PCR; TCRdb's copy keeps in-frame clones and lacks some. Counted here are 62,000 or so clones, around 73% occurring once; the ten biggest clones make up 14%. Sequencing was carried out using peripheral blood. The source of these receptors is a man in his sixties with COVID-19, enrolled during active disease. Both conserved end residues are part of each CDR3. Fields, in order: J gene, V gene, D gene, clone size, CDR3 DNA, CDR3 protein. D genes are given only for firm matches. Only some rows state a clone size, as once, few, many or a class for expanded clones.

J gene: TRBJ2-2
V gene: TRBV9
D gene: .
clone size: once
CDR3 DNA: TGTGCCAGCAGCGTTGGCCTTAACACCGGGGAGCTGTTTTTT
CDR3 protein: CASSVGLNTGELFF

J gene: TRBJ1-6
V gene: TRBV6-6
D gene: TRBD1
clone size: .
CDR3 DNA: TGTGCCAGCAGTCGGGACAGCACCTTCACTTATAATTCACCCCTCCACTTT
CDR3 protein: CASSRDSTFTYNSPLHF

J gene: TRBJ2-7
V gene: TRBV5-4
D gene: .
clone size: .
CDR3 DNA: TGTGCCAGCAGCTTCGCTAGCAGCCACTCCTACGAGCAGTACTTC
CDR3 protein: CASSFASSHSYEQYF

J gene: TRBJ2-7
V gene: TRBV6-5
D gene: .
clone size: .
CDR3 DNA: TGTGCCAGCAGTTACTCCCAGACCGACTACTACGAGCAGTACTTC
CDR3 protein: CASSYSQTDYYEQYF

J gene: TRBJ1-4
V gene: TRBV28
D gene: .
clone size: .
CDR3 DNA: TGTGCCAGCAGTTTAGGGGGCCAGAATAATGAAAAACTGTTTTTT
CDR3 protein: CASSLGGQNNEKLFF

J gene: TRBJ1-1
V gene: TRBV12-3/TRBV12-4
D gene: .
clone size: .
CDR3 DNA: TGTGCCAGCAGTTTAATACAGTACACTGAAGCTTTCTTT
CDR3 protein: CASSLIQYTEAFF

J gene: TRBJ1-1
V gene: TRBV14
D gene: .
clone size: .
CDR3 DNA: TGTGCCAGCAGCCAAGACCGAGACACTGAAGCTTTCTTT
CDR3 protein: CASSQDRDTEAFF

J gene: TRBJ1-4
V gene: TRBV6-5
D gene: .
clone size: .
CDR3 DNA: TGTGCCAGCAGTCCCCGGGGAAGTGAAAAACTGTTTTTT
CDR3 protein: CASSPRGSEKLFF

J gene: TRBJ2-1
V gene: TRBV30
D gene: TRBD1
clone size: .
CDR3 DNA: TGTGCCTGGAGTCTGGGACAGGACTTCTACAATGAGCAGTTCTTC
CDR3 protein: CAWSLGQDFYNEQFF

J gene: TRBJ2-1
V gene: TRBV10-2
D gene: .
clone size: few
CDR3 DNA: TGCGCCAGCAGTGAGGGGAGGAATTCTGGTGAGCAGTTCTTC
CDR3 protein: CASSEGRNSGEQFF

J gene: TRBJ2-4
V gene: TRBV30
D gene: .
clone size: .
CDR3 DNA: TGTGCCTGGAGTCGGGGTTTTCACATTCAGTACTTC
CDR3 protein: CAWSRGFHIQYF

J gene: TRBJ2-2
V gene: TRBV5-6
D gene: .
clone size: .
CDR3 DNA: TGTGCCAGCAGCTCGGGATTCCCCCCGGGGGAGCTGTTTTTT
CDR3 protein: CASSSGFPPGELFF

J gene: TRBJ1-6
V gene: TRBV7-2
D gene: .
clone size: .
CDR3 DNA: TGTGCCAGCAGCTTAGTCCTTGGGAGCTCCTATAATTCACCCCTCCACTTT
CDR3 protein: CASSLVLGSSYNSPLHF

J gene: TRBJ2-5
V gene: TRBV5-4
D gene: .
clone size: .
CDR3 DNA: TGTGCCAGCAGCCCTCGGGAGTGGAGAGAGACCCAGTACTTC
CDR3 protein: CASSPREWRETQYF

J gene: TRBJ2-2
V gene: TRBV28
D gene: .
clone size: .
CDR3 DNA: TGTGCCAGCAGTACCACTAGCCCCGGGGAGCTGTTTTTT
CDR3 protein: CASSTTSPGELFF

J gene: TRBJ2-7
V gene: TRBV29-1
D gene: .
clone size: few
CDR3 DNA: TGCAGCGTTGAAAGGGGGGGTTCGAGAGGCGAGCAGTACTTC
CDR3 protein: CSVERGGSRGEQYF

J gene: TRBJ1-2
V gene: TRBV11-2
D gene: .
clone size: few
CDR3 DNA: TGTGCCAGCAGCCCCATCCTAAGCTATGGCTACACCTTC
CDR3 protein: CASSPILSYGYTF

J gene: TRBJ2-3
V gene: TRBV28
D gene: .
clone size: .
CDR3 DNA: TGTGCCAGCAGTATACTCACAGATACGCAGTATTTT
CDR3 protein: CASSILTDTQYF

J gene: TRBJ1-2
V gene: TRBV15
D gene: TRBD1
clone size: .
CDR3 DNA: TGTGCCACCAGCAGAGATCCTAATTTTCCGGGACAGGGCCAGAACTATGGCTACACCTTC
CDR3 protein: CATSRDPNFPGQGQNYGYTF

J gene: TRBJ1-6
V gene: TRBV2
D gene: .
clone size: many
CDR3 DNA: TGTGCCAGCAGACTGATAAGCTCCTATAATTCACCCCTCCACTTT
CDR3 protein: CASRLISSYNSPLHF

J gene: TRBJ2-7
V gene: TRBV5-1
D gene: .
clone size: .
CDR3 DNA: TGCGCCAGCAACCCAACAGGGGGGGACTACGAGCAGTACTTC
CDR3 protein: CASNPTGGDYEQYF

J gene: TRBJ2-7
V gene: TRBV19
D gene: TRBD1
clone size: .
CDR3 DNA: TGTGCCAGTACTTTGGGACAGGGGTCCTACGAGCAGTACTTC
CDR3 protein: CASTLGQGSYEQYF

J gene: TRBJ2-5
V gene: TRBV3-1/TRBV3-2
D gene: .
clone size: .
CDR3 DNA: TGTGCCAGCAGCCACCGAGGAGAGACCCAGTACTTC
CDR3 protein: CASSHRGETQYF

J gene: TRBJ1-4
V gene: TRBV5-1
D gene: .
clone size: .
CDR3 DNA: TGCGCCAGCAGCGCCCCCGCGGATAATGAAAAACTGTTTTTT
CDR3 protein: CASSAPADNEKLFF

J gene: TRBJ2-2
V gene: TRBV5-1
D gene: TRBD2
clone size: .
CDR3 DNA: TGCGCCAGCAGCTCAAGCAGGACTAGCACCGGGGAGCTGTTTTTT
CDR3 protein: CASSSSRTSTGELFF

J gene: TRBJ1-6
V gene: TRBV7-2
D gene: .
clone size: few
CDR3 DNA: TGTGCCAGCAGCCCCCGAGGAGGTGGTTCACCCCTCCACTTT
CDR3 protein: CASSPRGGGSPLHF

J gene: TRBJ2-5
V gene: TRBV7-3
D gene: TRBD2
clone size: .
CDR3 DNA: TGTGCCAGCAGCTTACAGCGGGGGGAACAAGAGACCCAGTACTTC
CDR3 protein: CASSLQRGEQETQYF

J gene: TRBJ2-2
V gene: TRBV2
D gene: .
clone size: .
CDR3 DNA: TGTGCCAGCACTAAGAACGGGGTCACCGGGGAGCTGTTTTTT
CDR3 protein: CASTKNGVTGELFF

J gene: TRBJ1-1
V gene: TRBV4-1
D gene: .
clone size: .
CDR3 DNA: TGCGCCAGCAGCCGTACAGGTATGAACACTGAAGCTTTCTTT
CDR3 protein: CASSRTGMNTEAFF

J gene: TRBJ2-1
V gene: TRBV27
D gene: .
clone size: .
CDR3 DNA: TGTGCCAGCAGTTTAGGGACTCGAACCTACAATGAGCAGTTCTTC
CDR3 protein: CASSLGTRTYNEQFF

J gene: TRBJ2-5
V gene: TRBV2
D gene: TRBD2
clone size: many
CDR3 DNA: TGTGCCAGCAGCCCCTATAGCGGGAGTCAGACCCAGTACTTC
CDR3 protein: CASSPYSGSQTQYF

J gene: TRBJ2-4
V gene: TRBV27
D gene: .
clone size: .
CDR3 DNA: TGTGCCAGGGGCAGCGCCGAGGGCAAAAACATTCAGTACTTC
CDR3 protein: CARGSAEGKNIQYF

J gene: TRBJ2-3
V gene: TRBV20-1
D gene: TRBD1
clone size: .
CDR3 DNA: TGCAGTGCTAGTTCCCGGACAGGGGTCGGGAATACGCAGTATTTT
CDR3 protein: CSASSRTGVGNTQYF

J gene: TRBJ2-4
V gene: TRBV28
D gene: .
clone size: .
CDR3 DNA: TGTGCCACCAGGTGGGGGGAAAACATTCAGTACTTC
CDR3 protein: CATRWGENIQYF

J gene: TRBJ1-5
V gene: TRBV11-3
D gene: .
clone size: .
CDR3 DNA: TGTGCCGATTTTAACAGGGGCAATCAGCCCCAGCATTTT
CDR3 protein: CADFNRGNQPQHF

J gene: TRBJ2-2
V gene: TRBV19
D gene: .
clone size: .
CDR3 DNA: TGTGCCAGTAGTCCGGGACAGAACACCGGGGAGCTGTTTTTT
CDR3 protein: CASSPGQNTGELFF

J gene: TRBJ1-6
V gene: TRBV7-2
D gene: TRBD1
clone size: .
CDR3 DNA: TGTGCCAGCAGCGCGAGGACAGGGCCCCTCCACTTT
CDR3 protein: CASSARTGPLHF

J gene: TRBJ1-1
V gene: TRBV20-1
D gene: .
clone size: .
CDR3 DNA: TGCAGTGCTAGTGGGGGCAGGGCTGAAGCTTTCTTT
CDR3 protein: CSASGGRAEAFF

J gene: TRBJ1-1
V gene: TRBV11-3
D gene: .
clone size: .
CDR3 DNA: TGTGCCAGCAGCTTAGGACAACAGACCATGAACACTGAAGCTTTCTTT
CDR3 protein: CASSLGQQTMNTEAFF

J gene: TRBJ1-2
V gene: TRBV15
D gene: .
clone size: .
CDR3 DNA: TGTGCCACCAGCCCCGGGAACTACTATGGCTACACCTTC
CDR3 protein: CATSPGNYYGYTF

J gene: TRBJ2-7
V gene: TRBV28
D gene: .
clone size: .
CDR3 DNA: TGTGCCAGCACCGAGGGTGGTGAGTACGAGCAGTACTTC
CDR3 protein: CASTEGGEYEQYF

J gene: TRBJ2-3
V gene: TRBV11-3
D gene: TRBD2
clone size: .
CDR3 DNA: TGTGCCAGCAACAACCGACTAGCGGGAGTGGCAGATACGCAGTATTTT
CDR3 protein: CASNNRLAGVADTQYF

J gene: TRBJ2-1
V gene: TRBV27
D gene: .
clone size: .
CDR3 DNA: TGTGCCAGCAGTTCCGCCGGGGGTAGCTCCTACAATGAGCAGTTCTTC
CDR3 protein: CASSSAGGSSYNEQFF

J gene: TRBJ1-5
V gene: TRBV19
D gene: .
clone size: .
CDR3 DNA: TGTGCCAGTAGTCGGGGGACCCGTAGCAATCAGCCCCAGCATTTT
CDR3 protein: CASSRGTRSNQPQHF

J gene: TRBJ2-7
V gene: TRBV2
D gene: .
clone size: .
CDR3 DNA: TGTGCCAGCAGTGTAGGGGACTCCTCCCAGTACTTC
CDR3 protein: CASSVGDSSQYF

J gene: TRBJ1-5
V gene: TRBV12-3/TRBV12-4
D gene: TRBD1
clone size: few
CDR3 DNA: TGTGCCAGCAGCAAGGGACAGCTGACCCAGCATTTT
CDR3 protein: CASSKGQLTQHF

J gene: TRBJ1-3
V gene: TRBV4-1
D gene: TRBD1
clone size: .
CDR3 DNA: TGCGCCAGCAGCCACCCGACAGGGCGCTCTGGAAACACCATATATTTT
CDR3 protein: CASSHPTGRSGNTIYF

J gene: TRBJ1-1
V gene: TRBV7-9
D gene: .
clone size: once
CDR3 DNA: TGTGCCAGCCCGGGAGGGTGGGACACTGAAGCTTTCTTT
CDR3 protein: CASPGGWDTEAFF

J gene: TRBJ2-5
V gene: TRBV5-1
D gene: .
clone size: few
CDR3 DNA: TGCGCCAGCTCTTCGACCCGGGAGCTCATCGAGACCCAGTACTTC
CDR3 protein: CASSSTRELIETQYF